Listed below are T cell receptor beta chains from one sample, sequenced in a study of blood T cell repertoires in COVID-19. Some clones are missing from TCRdb's copy, which holds only in-frame ones; the method was immunoSEQ multiplex PCR. This table holds fewer than 400,000 clones, about 86% found once. The sample comprised PBMCs or T cells enriched from blood (not recorded which). The receptors here all came from a woman aged 45-65 years who had recovered from COVID-19. CDR3s include the opening cysteine and the closing phenylalanine or tryptophan. The D gene is left open where the match is weak. Size is stated for part of the rows, as once, few or many counts, or as a class when the clone is expanded.

-	-	TRBV2	TRBJ1-5	TGTGCCAGCATGGAGGTTGTGGGTCAGCCCCAGCATTTT	CASMEVVGQPQHF
-	few	TRBV7-6	TRBJ1-1	TGTGCCAGCAGCTTAGGGTGGAAGGACAGAAGGACTGAAGCTTTCTTT	CASSLGWKDRRTEAFF
TRBD2	-	TRBV24-1	TRBJ2-1	TGTGCCACCAGTGGCCGACCGGGATCACTAGCGGGCTACAATGAGCAGTTCTTC	CATSGRPGSLAGYNEQFF
-	-	TRBV6-5	TRBJ2-7	TGTGCCGCACAGTATCGGCAGATGAGCAACGAGCAGTACTTC	CAAQYRQMSNEQYF
-	-	TRBV18	TRBJ2-4	TGTGCCAGCTCACCGTCTCAGGGCCCATCCCCTAAAAACATTCAGTACTTC	CASSPSQGPSPKNIQYF
-	-	TRBV6-5	TRBJ2-4	TGTGCCAGCAGCCCCTTGGGGGCAGCCAAAAACATTCAGTACTTC	CASSPLGAAKNIQYF
-	-	TRBV6-5	TRBJ1-2	TGTGCCAGCAGCTCTGGGACTGCTTTGTTCTATGGCTACACCTTC	CASSSGTALFYGYTF
-	-	TRBV7-2	TRBJ2-5	TGTGCCAGCAGTAGGGACTTCCAAGAGACCCAGTACTTC	CASSRDFQETQYF
-	-	TRBV11-3	TRBJ1-1	TGTGCCAGCAGCTTGGGGCAGAACACTGAAGCTTTCTTT	CASSLGQNTEAFF
TRBD1	once	TRBV6-2/TRBV6-3	TRBJ1-1	TGTGCCAGCAGTTACTATGACAGGGACACTGAAGCTTTCTTT	CASSYYDRDTEAFF
TRBD1	-	TRBV27	TRBJ2-3	TGTGCCAGCAGTTCCGCCGCGGACAGGGTCGGCGCAGATACGCAGTATTTT	CASSSAADRVGADTQYF
-	-	TRBV11-1	TRBJ2-3	TGTGCCAGCAGCTCGGGACAATACACAGATACGCAGTATTTT	CASSSGQYTDTQYF
TRBD1	-	TRBV5-6	TRBJ2-6	TGTGCCAGCAGCTCGACAGGGTATGGGGCCAACGTCCTGACTTTC	CASSSTGYGANVLTF
-	-	TRBV6-6	TRBJ1-6	TGTGCCAGCAGTCCCAACCCAGGGGCCGGCCACCCAAATTCACCCCTCCACTTT	CASSPNPGAGHPNSPLHF
TRBD2	-	TRBV11-2	TRBJ2-3	TGTGCCAGCAGCTTAGGGGGACTAGCGGGGATCACAGATACGCAGTATTTT	CASSLGGLAGITDTQYF
-	-	TRBV11-1	TRBJ1-1	TGTGCCAGCAGCTTCTCGGGGGGCAGGAACACTGAAGCTTTCTTT	CASSFSGGRNTEAFF
TRBD1	-	TRBV19	TRBJ1-6	TGTGCCAGTAGTATCTTCACAGGGGACGATTCACCCCTCCACTTT	CASSIFTGDDSPLHF
TRBD1	-	TRBV2	TRBJ2-1	TGTGCCAGCAGTCGGACAGGGGGGGGTGGTGAGCAGTTCTTC	CASSRTGGGGEQFF
-	-	TRBV19	TRBJ1-2	TGTGCCAGTAGTAGCGAGGTATTCAGCTATGGCTACACCTTC	CASSSEVFSYGYTF
-	-	TRBV19	TRBJ1-2	TGTGCCAGTAGCGACCGGGGGGATTTTCGGAGCTCTAACTATGGCTACACCTTC	CASSDRGDFRSSNYGYTF